Below, one TCR beta chain is given with its context. Its antigen is unknown. It has no much larger one-base neighbor in the sample; base qualities were not kept. Receptor libraries were prepared by the immunoSEQ multiplex PCR assay. For the multiplex PCR, a mixture combining 60 forward primers for TCR Vbeta segments and 13 reverse primers for TCR Jbeta segments was used. A multiplex PCR assay on genomic DNA amplified the CDR3 region of rearranged TCR beta genes. The amplified TCR beta libraries were sequenced on the Illumina HiSeq System as 87-base-pair reads. The paper's data handling went like this. A later analysis counted about 76 million unique TCR beta chains across the 500 to 850 repertoires, and 10 million to 12 million of these chains were shared by at least two donors. Raw reads were error-corrected and collapsed into unique sequences by a nearest-neighbor algorithm in which closely related sequences were merged to remove PCR and sequencing errors. To assign V, D and J gene segments, CDR3 sequences were aligned to IMGT reference sequences. For a sequence to be retained, a match of at least six nucleotides to both a V gene segment and a J gene segment was required. A rearrangement counted as productive if the CDR3 had no stop codons and remained in frame with V and J, and every other rearrangement counted as non-productive. Following IMGT convention, CDR3 was defined as the stretch from the second conserved V-encoded cysteine up to the conserved J-encoded phenylalanine. The earlier analysis of more than 450 of the donors excluded sequences that lacked an unambiguous match to a single V gene segment. In an earlier analysis of approximately 550 of the donors, V segments were called functional above 56.7% productive rearrangements and were called segregating when the between-donor standard deviation exceeded 5%. A statistical classification framework was built for diagnosing cytomegalovirus status from the catalog of TCR beta chain sequences. In a later analysis, V and J genes were assigned by comparing TCR nucleotide sequences against IMGT/GENE-DB human TR gene sequences. In a later analysis, CDR3 sequences and most-parsimonious VDJ recombination scenarios were assigned using the TCRdist pipeline. In a later analysis, each TCR beta chain was defined by its CDR3 amino acid sequence together with its V-gene family, and reads without a unique V-gene family were excluded. As a way to deal with suspected cross-contamination and a sequencing artifact, a later analysis dropped roughly 600 nucleotide sequences that were highly shared and had low generation probability. In a later analysis, a clonal expansion index was calculated for each public chain from normalized within-repertoire ranks of inferred template counts. In a later analysis, generation probabilities were computed with a VDJ recombination model fitted to out-of-frame rearrangements, and the resulting probabilities were checked against IGoR. In a later analysis, hypergeometric tests were used to score TCR-TCR, TCR-HLA and TCR-CMV co-occurrence, with a repertoire-size bias correction applied to TCR pairs. False discovery rates were estimated in a later analysis by permuting HLA or CMV assignments 20 times. In a later analysis, co-occurring TCRs were grouped with DBSCAN, and TCRdist sequence similarity was added when clustering was performed within HLA-allele-positive subsets. Co-occurrence clustering excluded repertoires with fewer than 30,000 or more than 120,000 public chains, plus five with anomalous nucleotide sharing. TCRdb retrieved this table from immuneACCESS and kept in-frame rearrangements only. Not all clones are present; in checked studies, unresolved V genes account for under half, and no reason is known for the remainder. The V and J calls and clone size come from that table; D and trimming were worked out from the DNA. The sample contains around 200,000 clones, about 81% of them found a single time. About 5% of the sample is taken by the ten largest.

From the cysteine up to the phenylalanine, the CDR3 has a length of 19 residues. The sequence is cut down to CDR3 DNA, 57 bases in frame from base 1. Trimming takes 0 bases off V and 0 bases off J; junction bases not matched to a gene: 4. CDR1 and CDR2 are read off the germline V gene as MGHRA and YSYEKL. The data were obtained in a study of cytomegalovirus exposure and HLA in healthy donors (dated by TCRdb to about 2017). Background on the whole study: According to an earlier analysis of a few hundred of the donors, 200 million or so T cells yielded 117 million unique TCR beta sequences and around 300 Gb of sequence data. The study aimed to test whether signatures of past pathogen exposure could be identified by cataloging public T cell receptors. Besides the first cohort of under 700 subjects, a separate validation cohort made up of roughly 130 different subjects was used. Alongside the repertoire data, information on donor age, sex, ethnicity and CMV serostatus was compiled. HLA typing covered class I and class II loci at four-digit resolution. Roughly 5 DR-DQ haplotypes were handled as single units for association and clustering because linkage in the cohort was strong. Across roughly 420 genotyped donors of the cohort, an average of about 240,000 unique TCR beta nucleotide sequences per donor were sequenced, and 15% to 20% of those sequences were non-productive. A later genetic analysis took genome-wide SNP genotypes for about three fifths of the 666 donors and used that subset as a discovery cohort. To predict cytomegalovirus infection status, the study combined high-throughput TCR immunosequencing, statistical association of individual TCRs with disease status, and machine learning. Typing coverage varied by locus: roughly 620-640 donors for A, B, C, DRB1 and DQB1; some 520 for DQA1; more than 600 for DPA1; around 490 for DPB1. The study used immunosequencing to profile the T cell repertoires of approximately 640 subjects and linked those repertoires to cytomegalovirus serostatus. An earlier analysis of approximately 580 of the donors used high-throughput TCR beta sequencing to judge whether each TCR beta V gene segment behaved as functional or pseudogenic. An early release covering roughly 580 HLA-typed donors comprised about 310 gigabases of sequencing data and around 80 million unique TCR sequences. The later analysis used no new phenotypic data to find candidate immune exposures, relying instead on TCR beta sequences and their occurrence across donors. A later analysis re-examined previously published TCR beta repertoires from more than 550 donors and added high-resolution HLA genotyping to investigate patterns of TCR occurrence. Every repertoire in the discovery cohort had been generated on one and the same sequencing platform. Of the 350 to 400 genotyped donors, around 81% fell in the genetic ancestry cluster associated with self-reported Caucasian donors.

The cohort consisted of 600 to 700 healthy bone marrow donors. All cohort members were sampled while nominally healthy, although unrecorded immune exposures were likely present. The donor was CMV seropositive and belonged to the group of 270 or so seropositive cohort members. Each donor provided a peripheral blood sample, and peripheral blood mononuclear cells were used for TCR beta sequencing. The Qiagen DNeasy Blood Extraction Kit was used to extract genomic DNA from the blood cell samples. What the study reported, not specific to this receptor: A total of fewer than 200 TCR beta chains were listed by the study as associated with cytomegalovirus. HLA typing was unavailable for some donors at each locus, so association tests used only the typed subset. A later analysis found that TCR association rates varied across HLA loci, with DRB1 alleles showing the most associated TCRs and HLA-C alleles the fewest. A later analysis associated 17,000 or so TCR beta sequences with specific HLA alleles at a false discovery rate of 0.05. Three of the identified cytomegalovirus-associated TCR beta chains were confirmed in vitro to be specific for cytomegalovirus antigens. In an earlier analysis of more than 500 of the donors, most TCR beta V segments appeared in productive rearrangements about 90% or about 30% of the time, broadly matching IMGT annotations. Presence/absence analyses assumed roughly uniform sequencing depth across donors, an assumption that may not hold. A cluster of highly shared sequence variants was judged likely to represent a technical artifact of the sequencing pipeline. Assigning TCR associations to individual alleles was difficult when HLA alleles, especially DR and DQ, strongly co-occurred. Compared with equally common non-associated chains, HLA-associated TCR beta chains in a later analysis were more clonally expanded and had lower generation probabilities. The classifier was reported to diagnose cytomegalovirus status with high specificity and sensitivity in both the original cohort and the validation cohort. The authors suggested that the approach could potentially be extended to other disease states and immunological phenotypes. Correlated functional status among segregating V segments might reflect linkage disequilibrium, but an unknown experimental factor could not be ruled out. Compared with the approximately 700-donor mean, donors in an Asian-associated ancestry cluster had fewer N-insertions in productive TCRs, according to a later genetic analysis. Because the 87-base-pair reads could not distinguish some IMGT-functional V segments, including TRBV6-2 and TRBV6-3, those segments were excluded. A later genetic analysis associated a missense DCLRE1C variant with V-gene and J-gene trimming of TCR beta chains, and an independent cohort replicated the association. A further reported finding was that TCR beta sequences accurately predicted the HLA-A and HLA-B alleles for most subjects in the first cohort. According to a later analysis, most CMV-associated TCR beta chains appeared to be HLA-restricted, and the HLA associations seemed to be driven largely by CMV exposure. This cohort had only TCR beta chains sequenced, and the lack of alpha or paired-chain data limited which features could be detected. Because counts were too low, seventeen rarely observed V segments, including chromosome 9 orphons, were excluded from the earlier analysis of roughly 580 of the donors. Across donors, most TCR sequences were observed very rarely, whereas some public TCRs were present in many individuals. CMV serostatus was the only immune exposure information available for the cohort. Several of the top co-occurrence clusters appeared to be linked to parvovirus B19, influenza, CMV and Epstein-Barr virus, according to a later analysis.

Source material: PBMCs. The rearranged segments are TRBV4-1 and TRBJ2-6; TRBD2 fits 11 bases in the junction. The clonotype comes from a man in his thirties or forties in good health and CMV-seropositive. The DNA sequence is TGCGCCAGCAGCCAAGACCGACTAGCGGGGCGCTCTGGGGCCAACGTCCTGACTTTC. Translated, it gives CASSQDRLAGRSGANVLTF.